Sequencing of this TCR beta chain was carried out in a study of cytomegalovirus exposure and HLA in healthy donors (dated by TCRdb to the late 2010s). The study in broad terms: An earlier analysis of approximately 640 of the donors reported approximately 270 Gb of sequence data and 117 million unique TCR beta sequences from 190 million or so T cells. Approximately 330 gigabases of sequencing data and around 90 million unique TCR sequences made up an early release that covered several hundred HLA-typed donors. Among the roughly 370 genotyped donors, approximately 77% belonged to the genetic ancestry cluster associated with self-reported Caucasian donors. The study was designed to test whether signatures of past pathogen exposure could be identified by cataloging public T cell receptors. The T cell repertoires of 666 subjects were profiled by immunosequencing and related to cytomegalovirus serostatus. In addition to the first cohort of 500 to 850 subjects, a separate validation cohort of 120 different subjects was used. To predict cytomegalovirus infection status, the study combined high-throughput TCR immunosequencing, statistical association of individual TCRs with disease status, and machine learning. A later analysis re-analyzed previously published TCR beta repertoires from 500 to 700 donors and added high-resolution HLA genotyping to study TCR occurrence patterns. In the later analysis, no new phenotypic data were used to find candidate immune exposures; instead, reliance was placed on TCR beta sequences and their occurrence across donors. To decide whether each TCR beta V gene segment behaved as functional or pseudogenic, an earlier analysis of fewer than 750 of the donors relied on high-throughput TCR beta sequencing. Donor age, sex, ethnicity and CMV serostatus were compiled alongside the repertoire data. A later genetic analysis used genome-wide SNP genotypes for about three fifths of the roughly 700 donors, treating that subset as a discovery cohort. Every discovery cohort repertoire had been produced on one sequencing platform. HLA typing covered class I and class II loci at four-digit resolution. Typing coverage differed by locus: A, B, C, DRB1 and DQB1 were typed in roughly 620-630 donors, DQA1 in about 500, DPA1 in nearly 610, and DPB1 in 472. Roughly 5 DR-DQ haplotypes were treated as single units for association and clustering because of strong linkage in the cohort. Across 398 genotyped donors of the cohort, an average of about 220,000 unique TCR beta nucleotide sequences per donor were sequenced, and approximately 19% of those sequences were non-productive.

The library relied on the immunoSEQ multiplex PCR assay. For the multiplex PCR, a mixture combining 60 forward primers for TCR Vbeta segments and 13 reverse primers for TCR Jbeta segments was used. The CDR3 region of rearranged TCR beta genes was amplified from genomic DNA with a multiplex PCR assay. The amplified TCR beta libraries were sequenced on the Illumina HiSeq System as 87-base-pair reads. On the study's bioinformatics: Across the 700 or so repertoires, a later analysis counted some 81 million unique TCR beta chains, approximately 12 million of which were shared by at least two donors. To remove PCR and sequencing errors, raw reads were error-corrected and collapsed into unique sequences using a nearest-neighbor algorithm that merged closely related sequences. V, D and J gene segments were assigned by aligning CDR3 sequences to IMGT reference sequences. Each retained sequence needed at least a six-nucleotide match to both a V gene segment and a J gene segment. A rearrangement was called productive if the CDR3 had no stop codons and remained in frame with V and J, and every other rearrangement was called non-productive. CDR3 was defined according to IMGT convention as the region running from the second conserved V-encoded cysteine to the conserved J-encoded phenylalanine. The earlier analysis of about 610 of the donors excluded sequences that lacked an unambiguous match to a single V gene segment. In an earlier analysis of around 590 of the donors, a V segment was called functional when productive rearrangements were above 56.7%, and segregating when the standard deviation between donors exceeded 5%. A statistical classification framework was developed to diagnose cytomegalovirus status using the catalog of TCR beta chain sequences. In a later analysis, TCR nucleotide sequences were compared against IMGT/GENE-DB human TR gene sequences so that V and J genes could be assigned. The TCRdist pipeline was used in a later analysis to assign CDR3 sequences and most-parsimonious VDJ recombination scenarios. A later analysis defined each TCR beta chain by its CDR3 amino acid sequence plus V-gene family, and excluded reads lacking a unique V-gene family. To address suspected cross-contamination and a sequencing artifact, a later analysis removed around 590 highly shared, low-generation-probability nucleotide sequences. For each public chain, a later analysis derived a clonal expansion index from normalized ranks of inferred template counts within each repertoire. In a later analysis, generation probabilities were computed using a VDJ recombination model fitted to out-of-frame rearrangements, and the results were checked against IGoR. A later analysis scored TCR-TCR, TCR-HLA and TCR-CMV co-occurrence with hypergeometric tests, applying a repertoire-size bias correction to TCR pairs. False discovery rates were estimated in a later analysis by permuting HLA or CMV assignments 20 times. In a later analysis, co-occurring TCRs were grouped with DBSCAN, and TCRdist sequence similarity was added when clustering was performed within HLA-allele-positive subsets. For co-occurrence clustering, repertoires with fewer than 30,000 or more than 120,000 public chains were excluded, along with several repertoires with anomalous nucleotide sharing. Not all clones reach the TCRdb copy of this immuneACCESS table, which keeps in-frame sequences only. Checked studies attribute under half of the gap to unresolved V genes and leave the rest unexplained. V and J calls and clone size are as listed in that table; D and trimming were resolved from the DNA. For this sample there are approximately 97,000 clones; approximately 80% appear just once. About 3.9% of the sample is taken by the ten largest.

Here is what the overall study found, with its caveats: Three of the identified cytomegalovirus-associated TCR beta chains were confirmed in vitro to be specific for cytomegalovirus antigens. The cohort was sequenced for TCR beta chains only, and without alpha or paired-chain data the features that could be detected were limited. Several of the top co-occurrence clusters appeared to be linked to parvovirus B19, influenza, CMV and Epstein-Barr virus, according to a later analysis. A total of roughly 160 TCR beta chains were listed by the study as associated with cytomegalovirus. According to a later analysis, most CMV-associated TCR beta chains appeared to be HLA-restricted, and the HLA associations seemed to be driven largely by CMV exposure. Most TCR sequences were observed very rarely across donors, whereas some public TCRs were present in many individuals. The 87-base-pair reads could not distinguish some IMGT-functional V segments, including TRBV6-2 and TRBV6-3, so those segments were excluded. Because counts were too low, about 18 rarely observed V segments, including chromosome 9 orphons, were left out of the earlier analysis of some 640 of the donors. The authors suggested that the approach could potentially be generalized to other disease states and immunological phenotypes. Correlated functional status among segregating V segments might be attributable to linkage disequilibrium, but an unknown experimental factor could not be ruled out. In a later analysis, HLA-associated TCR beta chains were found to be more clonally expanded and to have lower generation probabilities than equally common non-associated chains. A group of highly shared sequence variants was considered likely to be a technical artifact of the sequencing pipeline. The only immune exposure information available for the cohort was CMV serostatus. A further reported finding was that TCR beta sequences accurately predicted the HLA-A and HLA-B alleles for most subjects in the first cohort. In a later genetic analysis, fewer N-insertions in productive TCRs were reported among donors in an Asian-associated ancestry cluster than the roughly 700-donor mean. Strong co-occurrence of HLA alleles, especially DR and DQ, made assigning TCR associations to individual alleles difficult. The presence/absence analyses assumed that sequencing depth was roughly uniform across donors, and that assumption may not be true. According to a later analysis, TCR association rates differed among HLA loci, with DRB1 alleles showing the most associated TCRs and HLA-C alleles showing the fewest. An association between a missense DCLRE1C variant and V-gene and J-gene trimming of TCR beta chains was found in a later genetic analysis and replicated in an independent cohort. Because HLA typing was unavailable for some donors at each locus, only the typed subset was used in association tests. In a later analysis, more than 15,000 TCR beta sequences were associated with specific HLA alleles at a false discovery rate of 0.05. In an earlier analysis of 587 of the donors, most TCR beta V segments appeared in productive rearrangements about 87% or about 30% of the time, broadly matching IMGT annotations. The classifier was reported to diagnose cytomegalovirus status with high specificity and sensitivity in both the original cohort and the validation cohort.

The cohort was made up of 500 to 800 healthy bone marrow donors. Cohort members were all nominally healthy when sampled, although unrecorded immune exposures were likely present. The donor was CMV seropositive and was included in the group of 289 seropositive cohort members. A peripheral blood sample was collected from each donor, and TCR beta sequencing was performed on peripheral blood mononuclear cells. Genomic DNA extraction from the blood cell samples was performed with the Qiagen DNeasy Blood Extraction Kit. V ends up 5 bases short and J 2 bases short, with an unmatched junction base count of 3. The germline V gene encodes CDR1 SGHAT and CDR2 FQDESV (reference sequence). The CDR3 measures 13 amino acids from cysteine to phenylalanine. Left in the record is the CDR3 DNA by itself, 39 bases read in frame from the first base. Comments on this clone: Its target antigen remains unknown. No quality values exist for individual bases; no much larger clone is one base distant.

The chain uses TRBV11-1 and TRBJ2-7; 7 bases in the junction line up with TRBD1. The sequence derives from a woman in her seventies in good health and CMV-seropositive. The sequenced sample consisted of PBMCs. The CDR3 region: CASSRDSTYEQYF. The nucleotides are TGTGCCAGCAGCCGGGACAGCACCTACGAGCAGTACTTC. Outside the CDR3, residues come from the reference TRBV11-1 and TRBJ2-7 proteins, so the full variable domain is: EAEVAQSPRYKITEKSQAVAFWCDPISGHATLYWYRQILGQGPELLVQFQDESVVDDSQLPKDRFSAERLKGVDSTLKIQPAELGDSAMYLCASSRDSTYEQYFGPGTRLTVT.